Listed below are T cell receptor beta chains from one sample, sequenced in a study of T cell responses to AZD1222 COVID-19 vaccine. The method was immunoSEQ multiplex PCR; TCRdb's version includes in-frame clones alone and lacks a portion of them. Among 60,000 to 70,000 clones listed, around 82% were seen once. The sequences come from peripheral blood, collected on day 0 of AZD1222 vaccination. The origin of the receptors is an adult in good health. Each CDR3 is given without its conserved first and last residue.

CDR3: ASSLDAGRAYEQY
V: TRBV7-6
J: TRBJ2-7

CDR3: ASSPTGGVRETQY
V: TRBV5-4
J: TRBJ2-5

CDR3: AIRAGGLYNEQF
V: TRBV10-3
J: TRBJ2-1

CDR3: ASSLQSGGHHEQY
V: TRBV5-1
J: TRBJ2-7

CDR3: ASSPGQSSYNSPLH
V: TRBV4-1
J: TRBJ1-6

CDR3: ASSTRRGTYNSPLH
V: TRBV19
J: TRBJ1-6

CDR3: ASSGEAGVRETQY
V: TRBV2
J: TRBJ2-5

CDR3: ASSPRPIVGEQY
V: TRBV9
J: TRBJ2-7

CDR3: ASSLVEAVGEQY
V: TRBV7-8
J: TRBJ2-7

CDR3: ASSWTGQDYEQY
V: TRBV11-2
J: TRBJ2-7

CDR3: ASMNSGGARDFPGELF
V: TRBV19
J: TRBJ2-2

CDR3: ASSLGQGQETQY
V: TRBV5-6
J: TRBJ2-5

CDR3: ATSSQGWDTGELF
V: TRBV15
J: TRBJ2-2

CDR3: ASSAGLAGTYEQY
V: TRBV9
J: TRBJ2-7

CDR3: ASSGAGARTGELF
V: TRBV2
J: TRBJ2-2

CDR3: ATWWGHEQY
V: TRBV24-1
J: TRBJ2-7

CDR3: ASSLEEQLGPEAF
V: TRBV11-3
J: TRBJ1-1

CDR3: ASSLWGGYNEQF
V: TRBV7-9
J: TRBJ2-1

CDR3: ASSSKTGPDGYT
V: TRBV7-3
J: TRBJ1-2

CDR3: AREQRGPLH
V: TRBV28
J: TRBJ1-6

CDR3: ASSFLPGQSKNIQY
V: TRBV7-8
J: TRBJ2-4

CDR3: ASSSGQGARKLF
V: TRBV7-2
J: TRBJ1-4

CDR3: ASSFYQGARNTIY
V: TRBV13
J: TRBJ1-3

CDR3: ASRQSLQGGDTQY
V: TRBV4-2
J: TRBJ2-3

CDR3: ASSPGQGFFEQY
V: TRBV7-6
J: TRBJ2-7

CDR3: ASSLHTGVNTEAF
V: TRBV7-2
J: TRBJ1-1

CDR3: ASSLEPGTGEAF
V: TRBV5-1
J: TRBJ1-1

CDR3: ASTPSGRGGTEAF
V: TRBV2
J: TRBJ1-1

CDR3: ASSILGMDIGGYT
V: TRBV27
J: TRBJ1-2

CDR3: ASGQRLEAF
V: TRBV6-6
J: TRBJ1-1

CDR3: ASSLSGQGPGYT
V: TRBV27
J: TRBJ1-2

CDR3: ASTAGQQFQETQY
V: TRBV3-1/TRBV3-2
J: TRBJ2-5

CDR3: ASRLREGRTEAF
V: TRBV3-1/TRBV3-2
J: TRBJ1-1

CDR3: ASSLRDSSYEQY
V: TRBV5-5
J: TRBJ2-7

CDR3: ASSLGTTGTNTEAF
V: TRBV5-1
J: TRBJ1-1

CDR3: ASSLGGNEQF
V: TRBV12-3/TRBV12-4
J: TRBJ2-1

CDR3: ASRSRGGLETQY
V: TRBV28
J: TRBJ2-5

CDR3: ASSYPGRVNQPQH
V: TRBV6-2/TRBV6-3
J: TRBJ1-5

CDR3: ASSSTQGGTGELF
V: TRBV7-9
J: TRBJ2-2

CDR3: ASRLSENTEAF
V: TRBV5-5
J: TRBJ1-1

CDR3: ASSQDRRGLNQPQH
V: TRBV4-3
J: TRBJ1-5